Presented here are 19 T cell receptor beta chains from one specimen sequenced in a study of T cell responses to AZD1222 COVID-19 vaccine. TCRdb's copy holds only in-frame clones and misses some; the assay was immunoSEQ multiplex PCR. The table shows approximately 150,000 clones, with approximately 89% occurring only once. The sequenced sample was peripheral blood, obtained 28 days after the second AZD1222 dose. These receptors came from an adult who received the AZD1222 COVID-19 vaccine.

This chain links TRBV5-4 with TRBJ2-2; the match to TRBD2 covers 8 bases. Germline-derived CDR1 and CDR2 are SGHNT and YYREEE (reference sequence). The trim removed 0 bases at V and 6 bases at J, leaving 7 bases unmatched. There are 16 residues in the CDR3. The CDR3 nucleotides are TGTGCCAGCAGCTTGGCGGGGGGGCGCACGGCCGGGGAGCTGTTTTTT. Its translation: CASSLAGGRTAGELFF.

This clone showed up just a few times. The DNA of the CDR3 is TGCGCCAGCAGGACACATGGACAGGGGGCGGTCGGCTACACCTTC. Residues: CASRTHGQGAVGYTF. V is TRBV5-1 and J is TRBJ1-2; TRBD1 matches at 11 bases. Trimming removed 5 bases from V and 8 bases from J; junction bases left unmatched: 11. CDR1 SGHRS and CDR2 YFSETQ come from the germline V gene. This CDR3 contains 15 residues.

The chain joins TRBV6-6 to TRBJ1-2; D ambiguous. V was trimmed by 6 bases and J by 4 bases, leaving 12 bases between them. Germline V gives CDR1 MNHNY, CDR2 SVGAGI (reference sequence). The CDR3 runs 13 residues. CDR3 sequence reads: CASSLQASYGYTF. The CDR3 nucleotides read TGTGCCAGCAGCCTCCAGGCGTCCTATGGCTACACCTTC.

This clone appeared a few times. The CDR3 region has the DNA TGTGCCAGCTCACCAAACAGGGGCTCCGAGTTACCCCAGCATTTT. Encoded protein: CASSPNRGSELPQHF. The gene calls are TRBV18 and TRBJ1-5, with 7 bases aligning to TRBD1. Looked up from germline, CDR1 is KGHSH and CDR2 is LQKENI. This CDR3 region has 15 residues. The junction had 11 bases not matched to a gene; V was cut back by 2 bases and J by 10 bases.

The V gene is TRBV7-6, the J gene TRBJ1-1; 9 bases align to TRBD1. The V and J ends lost 3 bases and 7 bases, in that order; junction bases with no gene match: 12. The CDR3 consists of 16 residues. Germline CDR1 reads SGHVS; CDR2 reads FNYEAQ. The CDR3 reads CASSFTNRDRAYEAFF. In DNA, the CDR3 is TGTGCCAGCAGCTTCACCAACCGGGACAGGGCTTATGAAGCTTTCTTT. The full variable domain, its missing parts supplied by reference TRBV7-6 and TRBJ1-1, is GAGVSQSPRYKVTKRGQDVALRCDPISGHVSLYWYRQALGQGPEFLTYFNYEAQQDKSGLPNDRFSAERPEGSISTLTIQRTEQRDSAMYRCASSFTNRDRAYEAFFGQGTRLTVV.

This rearrangement joins TRBV9 to TRBJ1-6, with unresolved D. V was pared by 1 base and J by 5 bases, with 4 bases between. The CDR3 has 13 amino acids. Per germline, CDR1 SGDLS and CDR2 YYNGEE. CDR3 region: CASSVQNNSPLHF. The CDR3 DNA follows: TGTGCCAGCAGCGTACAGAATAATTCACCCCTCCACTTT.

V and J are TRBV9 and TRBJ1-1; D is unclear. CDR1 is SGDLS, CDR2 YYNGEE, per germline. This CDR3 has 13 residues. Trimming cost V 4 bases and J 0 bases, with 7 bases left between them. For the CDR3, the DNA is TGTGCCAGCAGCCAGTCAGTGAACACTGAAGCTTTCTTT. Encoded protein: CASSQSVNTEAFF.

The chain combines TRBV5-8 with TRBJ1-1, with 7 bases fitting TRBD1. J lost 0 bases, V lost 6 bases, and 8 bases had no gene match. The CDR3 sequence is 15 residues long. CDR1 SGHTS and CDR2 YDEGEE come from the germline V gene. CDR3: CASTQVQGMNTEAFF. Here the CDR3 DNA reads TGTGCCAGCACCCAAGTACAGGGGATGAACACTGAAGCTTTCTTT.

This clone was seen a handful of times. The gene calls are TRBV6-2 or TRBV6-3 and TRBJ1-2; D uncertain. This CDR3 has 13 residues. Trimming pared 6 bases from V and 8 bases from J, leaving 16 bases between. Germline CDR1 and CDR2: MNHEY and SVGEGT. For the CDR3, the DNA is TGTGCCAGCAGCCTAAACGCCGTCACGGGCTACACCTTC. Its translation is CASSLNAVTGYTF.

V gene TRBV5-6 combines with J gene TRBJ2-7; 7 positions agree with TRBD2. The V and J ends lost 4 bases and 0 bases, in that order; junction bases with no gene match: 7. Germline-derived CDR1 and CDR2 are SGHDT and YYEEEE. This CDR3 region has 15 residues. CDR3 sequence: CASSGPGGISYEQYF. As DNA, the CDR3 is TGTGCCAGCAGCGGGCCGGGGGGAATCTCCTACGAGCAGTACTTC.

DNA for the CDR3: TGTGCCAGCAGGACCGGAGGGGGCACCGGGGAGCTGTTTTTT. Translated: CASRTGGGTGELFF. The chain employs TRBV6-4 and TRBJ2-2; D may be TRBD1 or TRBD2 (6 bases each). Trimming removed 6 bases from V and 4 bases from J, with 12 bases in between. The CDR3 consists of 14 residues. The germline gives CDR1 MRHNA, CDR2 SNTAGT.

J is TRBJ2-3 and V is TRBV28; tentative D call: TRBD2 (7 bases). Germline V gives CDR1 MDHEN, CDR2 SYDVKM. Trimming left V 8 bases short and J 4 bases short, with 19 bases between. The CDR3 totals 15 residues. CDR3 DNA: TGTGCCAGCCTGAGGGGGGGAGTGGGGGCAGATACGCAGTATTTT. Encoded protein: CASLRGGVGADTQYF.

This chain links TRBV4-1 with TRBJ2-3, with 10 bases identical to TRBD2. The germline gives CDR1 MGHRA, CDR2 YSYEKL. J lost 2 bases, V lost 1 base, and 9 bases had no gene match. The CDR3 has 18 amino acids. The CDR3 nucleotides read TGCGCCAGCAGCCAAGTGGGGGCTAGCGGGAGATTCACAGATACGCAGTATTTT. This sequence encodes CASSQVGASGRFTDTQYF.

This chain uses TRBV6-1 with TRBJ1-2, with a possible D match to TRBD1 (5 bases). In germline, CDR1 is MNHNS, CDR2 SASEGT. The germline V and J ends were trimmed by 2 bases and 4 bases, with 17 bases remaining between them. The CDR3 sequence is 16 residues long. CDR3 region: CASSESTSPGGYGYTF. CDR3 nucleotide sequence: TGTGCCAGCAGTGAATCCACCTCCCCGGGGGGCTATGGCTACACCTTC.

The chain has TRBV27 and TRBJ2-5; TRBD2 is a possible D gene (5 bases). The CDR3 sequence is 14 residues long. Germline CDR1 is MNHEY and CDR2 is SMNVEV (reference sequence). Trimming stripped 5 bases from V and 5 bases from J, with 15 bases between. The chain's CDR3 is CASSPRTGRETQYF. The CDR3 DNA reads as TGTGCCAGCAGTCCCCGGACTGGTAGGGAGACCCAGTACTTC.

The V gene is TRBV18, the J gene TRBJ1-1; possible D gene TRBD1, 5 bases. The CDR3 runs to 17 residues. V was shortened by 0 bases and J by 0 bases, with 14 bases between the two germline ends. The germline gives CDR1 KGHSH, CDR2 LQKENI. The CDR3 sequence is CASSPPSVGAMNTEAFF. CDR3 sequence (DNA): TGTGCCAGCTCACCACCGTCTGTAGGGGCTATGAACACTGAAGCTTTCTTT.

This clone was observed a single time. The chain couples TRBV7-8 to TRBJ1-5; D is unresolved. Per germline, CDR1 SGHVS and CDR2 FQNEAQ. The CDR3 extends over 16 amino acids. V was pared by 5 bases and J by 1 base, with 15 bases between. CDR3 in amino acids: CASSPLSAGSNQPQHF. DNA for the CDR3: TGTGCCAGCAGCCCTCTATCGGCTGGCAGCAATCAGCCCCAGCATTTT.

This clone was observed a few times. The gene calls are TRBV7-2 and TRBJ1-5; the D is unclear. CDR3 size: 15 residues. Germline V gene data show CDR1 as SGHTA and CDR2 as FQGNSA. V was trimmed by 5 bases and J by 3 bases, leaving 14 bases between them. CDR3 sequence (DNA): TGTGCCAGCAGCCCAGCGGCAGGAGACAATCAGCCCCAGCATTTT. Encoded protein: CASSPAAGDNQPQHF.

The CDR3 DNA sequence: TGTGCCAGTAGTATCGTAGCGGGGGACTCCTACGAGCAGTACTTC. Protein sequence: CASSIVAGDSYEQYF. The gene calls are TRBV19 and TRBJ2-7; 9 bases align to TRBD2. The CDR3 is made up of 15 amino acids. Germline values: CDR1 LNHDA, CDR2 SQIVND (reference sequence). The trim removed 3 bases at V and 0 bases at J, leaving 3 bases unmatched.